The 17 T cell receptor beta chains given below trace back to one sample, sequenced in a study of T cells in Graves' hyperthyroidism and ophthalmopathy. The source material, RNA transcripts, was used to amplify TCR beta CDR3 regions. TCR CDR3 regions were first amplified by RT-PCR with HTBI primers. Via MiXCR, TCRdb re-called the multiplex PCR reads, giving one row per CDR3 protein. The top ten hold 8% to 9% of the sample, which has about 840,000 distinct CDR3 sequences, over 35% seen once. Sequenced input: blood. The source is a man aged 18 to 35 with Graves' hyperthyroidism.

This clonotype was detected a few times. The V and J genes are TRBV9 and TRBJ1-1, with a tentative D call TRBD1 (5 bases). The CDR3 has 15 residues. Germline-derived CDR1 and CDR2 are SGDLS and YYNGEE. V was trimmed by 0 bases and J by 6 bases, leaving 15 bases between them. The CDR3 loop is CASSVESRGQPEAFF. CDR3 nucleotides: TGTGCCAGCAGCGTAGAATCGCGTGGACAACCTGAAGCTTTCTTT.

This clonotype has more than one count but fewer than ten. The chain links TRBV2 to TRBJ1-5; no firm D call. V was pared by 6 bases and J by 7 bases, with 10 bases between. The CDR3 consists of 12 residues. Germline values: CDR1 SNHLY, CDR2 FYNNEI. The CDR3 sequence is CASSQRNQPQHF. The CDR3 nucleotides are TGTGCCAGCAGCCAGAGGAACCAGCCCCAGCATTTT.

The chain's CDR3 is CASSPAGSSYYEQYF. The CDR3 region has the DNA TGTGCCAGCAGCCCGGCAGGGAGCAGCTACTACGAGCAGTACTTC. V usage is TRBV7-2 and J usage is TRBJ2-7; either TRBD1 or TRBD2 may supply D (5 bases each). Germline CDR1 reads SGHTA; CDR2 reads FQGNSA. The CDR3 runs 15 residues. Trimming removed 5 bases at V and 3 bases at J, with 17 bases between.

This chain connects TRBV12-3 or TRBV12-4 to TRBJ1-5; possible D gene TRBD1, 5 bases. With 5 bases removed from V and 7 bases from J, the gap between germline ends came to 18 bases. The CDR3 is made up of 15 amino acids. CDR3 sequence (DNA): TGTGCCAGCAGTCTCGGGGGGAATGTAAGGCAGCCCCAGCATTTT. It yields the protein CASSLGGNVRQPQHF.

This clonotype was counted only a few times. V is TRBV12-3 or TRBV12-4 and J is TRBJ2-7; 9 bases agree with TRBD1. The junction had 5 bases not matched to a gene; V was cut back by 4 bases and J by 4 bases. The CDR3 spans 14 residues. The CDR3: CASSSLGQGYEQYF. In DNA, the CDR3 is TGTGCCAGCAGTTCCCTAGGACAGGGGTACGAGCAGTACTTC.

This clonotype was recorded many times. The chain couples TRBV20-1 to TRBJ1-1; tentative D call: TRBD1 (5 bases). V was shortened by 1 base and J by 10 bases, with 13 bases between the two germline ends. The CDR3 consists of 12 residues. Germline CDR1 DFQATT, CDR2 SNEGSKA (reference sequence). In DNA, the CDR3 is TGCAGTGCTAGAGGACAGTCTCTTGTAGCTTTCTTT. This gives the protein CSARGQSLVAFF.

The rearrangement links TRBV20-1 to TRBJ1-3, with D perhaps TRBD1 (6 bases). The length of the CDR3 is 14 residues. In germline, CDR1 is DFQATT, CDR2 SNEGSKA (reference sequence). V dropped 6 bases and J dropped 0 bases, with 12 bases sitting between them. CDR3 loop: CSATRGISGNTIYF. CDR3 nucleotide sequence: TGCAGTGCCACCAGGGGTATCTCTGGAAACACCATATATTTT.

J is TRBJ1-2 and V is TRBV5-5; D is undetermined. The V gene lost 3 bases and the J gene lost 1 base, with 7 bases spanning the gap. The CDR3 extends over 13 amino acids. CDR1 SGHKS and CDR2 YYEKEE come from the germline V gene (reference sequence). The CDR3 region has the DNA TGTGCCAGCAGCTCGGCGGGTAACTATGGCTACACCTTC. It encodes CASSSAGNYGYTF.

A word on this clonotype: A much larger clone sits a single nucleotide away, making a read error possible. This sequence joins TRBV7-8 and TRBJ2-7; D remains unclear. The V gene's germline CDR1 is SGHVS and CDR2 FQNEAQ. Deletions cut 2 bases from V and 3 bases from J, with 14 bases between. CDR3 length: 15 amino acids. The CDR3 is CASSLQGPVGYEQYF. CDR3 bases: TGTGCCAGCAGCTTACAAGGCCCAGTGGGCTACGAGCAGTACTTC.

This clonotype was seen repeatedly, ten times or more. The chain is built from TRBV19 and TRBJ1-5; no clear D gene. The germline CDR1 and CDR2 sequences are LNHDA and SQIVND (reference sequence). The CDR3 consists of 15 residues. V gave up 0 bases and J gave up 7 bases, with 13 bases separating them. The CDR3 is CASSIDHSVGQPQHF. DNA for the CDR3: TGTGCCAGTAGTATAGATCACTCCGTCGGGCAGCCCCAGCATTTT.

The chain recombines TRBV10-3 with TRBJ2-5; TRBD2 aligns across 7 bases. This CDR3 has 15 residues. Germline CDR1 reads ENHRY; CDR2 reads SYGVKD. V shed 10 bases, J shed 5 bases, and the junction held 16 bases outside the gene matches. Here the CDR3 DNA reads TGTGCCACGCGTGGACTAGTGGGAGGCCTTGAGACCCAGTACTTC. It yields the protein CATRGLVGGLETQYF.

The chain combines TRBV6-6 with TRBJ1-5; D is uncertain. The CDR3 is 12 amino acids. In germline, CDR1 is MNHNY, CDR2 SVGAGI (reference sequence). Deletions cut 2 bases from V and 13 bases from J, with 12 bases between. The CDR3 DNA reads TGTGCCAGCAGTTACGGGTTGAGAGGTCAGCATTTT. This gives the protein CASSYGLRGQHF.

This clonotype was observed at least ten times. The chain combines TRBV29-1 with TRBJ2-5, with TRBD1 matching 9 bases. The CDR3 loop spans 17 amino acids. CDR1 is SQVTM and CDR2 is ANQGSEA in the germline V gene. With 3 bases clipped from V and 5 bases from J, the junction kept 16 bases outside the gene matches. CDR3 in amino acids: CSVETFGTGTFLETQYF. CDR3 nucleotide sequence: TGCAGCGTTGAGACGTTTGGGACAGGGACGTTTTTGGAGACCCAGTACTTC.

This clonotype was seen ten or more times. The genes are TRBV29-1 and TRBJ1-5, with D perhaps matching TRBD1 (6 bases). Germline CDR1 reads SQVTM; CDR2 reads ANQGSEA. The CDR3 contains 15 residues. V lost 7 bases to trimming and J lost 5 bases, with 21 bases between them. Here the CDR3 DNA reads TGCAGCGCACCTCGGACAGTCGCCTCGCATCAGCCCCAGCATTTT. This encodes CSAPRTVASHQPQHF. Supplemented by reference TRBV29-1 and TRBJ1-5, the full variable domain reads SAVISQKPSRDICQRGTSLTIQCQVDSQVTMMFWYRQQPGQSLTLIATANQGSEATYESGFVIDKFPISRPNLTFSTLTVSNMSPEDSSIYLCSAPRTVASHQPQHFGDGTRLSIL.

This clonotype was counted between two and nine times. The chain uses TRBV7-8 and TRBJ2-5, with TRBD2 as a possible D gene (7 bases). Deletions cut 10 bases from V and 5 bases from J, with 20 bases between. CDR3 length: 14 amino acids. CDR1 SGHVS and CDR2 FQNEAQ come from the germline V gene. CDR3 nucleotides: TGTGCCATATGGGCGTGGGGGGGCGGGGAGACCCAGTACTTC. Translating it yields CAIWAWGGGETQYF.

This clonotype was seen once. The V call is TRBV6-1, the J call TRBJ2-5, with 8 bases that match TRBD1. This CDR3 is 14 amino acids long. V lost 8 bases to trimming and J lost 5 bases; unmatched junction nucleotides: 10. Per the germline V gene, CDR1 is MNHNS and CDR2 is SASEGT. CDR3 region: CASLGTGSGETQYF. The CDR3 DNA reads TGTGCCAGCTTGGGGACAGGTTCCGGTGAGACCCAGTACTTC.

CDR3: CASSFEEVYQETQYF. CDR3 in DNA: TGTGCCAGCAGCTTTGAGGAGGTCTACCAAGAGACCCAGTACTTC. The chain has TRBV7-3 and TRBJ2-5; TRBD2 might be the D (5 bases). CDR1 SGHTA and CDR2 FQGTGA come from the germline V gene. V was pared by 3 bases and J by 0 bases, with 11 bases between. The CDR3 extends over 15 amino acids. Full variable domain (rest looked up from reference TRBV7-3 and TRBJ2-5): GAGVSQTPSNKVTEKGKYVELRCDPISGHTALYWYRQSLGQGPEFLIYFQGTGAADDSGLPNDRFFAVRPEGSVSTLKIQRTERGDSAVYLCASSFEEVYQETQYFGPGTRLLVL.